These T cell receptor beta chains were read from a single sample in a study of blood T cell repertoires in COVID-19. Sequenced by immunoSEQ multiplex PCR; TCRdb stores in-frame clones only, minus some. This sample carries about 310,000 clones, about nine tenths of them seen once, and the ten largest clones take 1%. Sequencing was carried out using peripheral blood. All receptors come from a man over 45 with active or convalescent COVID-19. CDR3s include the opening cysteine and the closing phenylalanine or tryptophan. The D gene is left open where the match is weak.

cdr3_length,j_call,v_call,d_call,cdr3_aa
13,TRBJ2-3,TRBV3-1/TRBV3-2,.,CASSPLETGRQYF
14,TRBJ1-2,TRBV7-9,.,CASSHRTANYGYTF
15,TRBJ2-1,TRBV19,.,CASSISAPAYNEQFF
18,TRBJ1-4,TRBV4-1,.,CASSQSLGGGATNEKLFF
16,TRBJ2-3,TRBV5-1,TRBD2,CASSPLAGNSRDTQYF
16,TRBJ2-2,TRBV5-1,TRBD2,CASSPLAGVSGGELFF
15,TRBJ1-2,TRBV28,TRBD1,CASSLSGQGAGGYTF
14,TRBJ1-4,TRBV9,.,CASSARGEGEKLFF
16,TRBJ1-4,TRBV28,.,CASSTPGFMTNEKLFF
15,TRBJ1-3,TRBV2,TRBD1,CASGRQGATGNTIYF
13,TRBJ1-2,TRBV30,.,CAWSEYRAYGYTF
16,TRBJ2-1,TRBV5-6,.,CASSSIGAGVYNEQFF
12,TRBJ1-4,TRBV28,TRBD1,CASRGQGEKLFF
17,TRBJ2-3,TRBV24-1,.,CATSDESGTTRTDTQYF
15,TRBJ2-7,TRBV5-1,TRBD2,CASSLVTSGRYEQYF
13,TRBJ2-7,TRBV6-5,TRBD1,CASSSTGGAAQYF
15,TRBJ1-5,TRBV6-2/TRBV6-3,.,CASSYRGASNQPQHF
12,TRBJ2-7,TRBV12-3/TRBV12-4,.,CASSLSFAEQYF
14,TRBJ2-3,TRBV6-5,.,CASRSRGSTDTQYF
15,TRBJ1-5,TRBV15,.,CATSRDRSESQPQHF
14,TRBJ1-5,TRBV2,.,CASSPGIGLQPQHF
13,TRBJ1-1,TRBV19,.,CASSITGDTEAFF
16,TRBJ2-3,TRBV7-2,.,CASSLALRGIGDTQYF
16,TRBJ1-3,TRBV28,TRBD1,CASSLYRTGGYSTIYF
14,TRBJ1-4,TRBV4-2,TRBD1,CASSQSITGGKLFF
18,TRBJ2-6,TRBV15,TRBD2,CATRAGGRFHPGANVLTF
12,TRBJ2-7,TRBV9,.,CASSGFLYEQYF
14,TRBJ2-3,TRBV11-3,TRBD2,CASSLRSSGSTQYF
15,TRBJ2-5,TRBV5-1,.,CASSLMSGVGETQYF
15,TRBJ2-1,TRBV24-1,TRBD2,CATSDTRTSGNEQFF
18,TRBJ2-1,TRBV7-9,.,CATRLLPEGQGFRNEQFF
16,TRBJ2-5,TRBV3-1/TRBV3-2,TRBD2,CASSPRLAGEQETQYF
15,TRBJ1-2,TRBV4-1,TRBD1,CASSQENMDRGGYTF
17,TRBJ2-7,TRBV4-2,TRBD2,CASSQDQTSGFSYEQYF
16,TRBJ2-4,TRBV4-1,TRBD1,CASSPPGQGIKNIQYF
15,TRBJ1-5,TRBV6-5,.,CASSYTGVGNQPQHF
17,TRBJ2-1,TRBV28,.,CASSLAGFEESYNEQFF
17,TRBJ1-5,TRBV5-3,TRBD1,CARSLIPGQDSNQPQHF
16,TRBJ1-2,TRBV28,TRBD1,CASSLSGTGFVYGYTF
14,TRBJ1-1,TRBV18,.,CASSLRDTNTEAFF
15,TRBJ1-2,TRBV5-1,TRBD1,CASSPGQEGNYGYTF
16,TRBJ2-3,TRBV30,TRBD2,CAWSVLAGGHVDTQYF
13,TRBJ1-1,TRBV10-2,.,CASSEGEGTEAFF
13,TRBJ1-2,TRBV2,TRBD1,CASRVQGIAGYTF